This T cell receptor beta chain originates from a study of vaccination and CD4 T cells after COVID-19. About the study: The study collected post-vaccine samples a median around 66 days after dose two, with a range of 14 to 241.

In the case of this clonotype: The antigen remains unidentified. One end of the junction does not line up with germline, which may come from a read error.

Germline-derived CDR1 and CDR2 are SGHVT and SQSDAQ. The length of the CDR3 is 15 residues. The treatment: approximately nine-day PBMC culture with coronavirus spike peptide pools or control peptides (ViraFEST assay). In the ViraFEST assay, peptide-pool expansion preceded TCR sequencing of expanded clonotypes. With the Oncomine TCR Beta short-read assay, DNA from cultured CD4+ T cells was sequenced. From the PCR reads, TCRdb called clonotypes with MiXCR, one entry per CDR3 protein. The sample gives under 20,000 distinct CDR3 sequences, 31% of which show up once; approximately 14% is in the top ten. The specimen was cultured CD4+ T cells from blood. The chain links TRBV7-4 to TRBJ2-2; TRBD1 agrees at 8 bases. This receptor was obtained from a human donor with COVID-19. The CDR3 is CASSVATGGTGELFF. CDR3 in DNA: TGTGCCAGCAGCGTAGCTACAGGGGGGACCGGGGAGCTGTTTTTT.